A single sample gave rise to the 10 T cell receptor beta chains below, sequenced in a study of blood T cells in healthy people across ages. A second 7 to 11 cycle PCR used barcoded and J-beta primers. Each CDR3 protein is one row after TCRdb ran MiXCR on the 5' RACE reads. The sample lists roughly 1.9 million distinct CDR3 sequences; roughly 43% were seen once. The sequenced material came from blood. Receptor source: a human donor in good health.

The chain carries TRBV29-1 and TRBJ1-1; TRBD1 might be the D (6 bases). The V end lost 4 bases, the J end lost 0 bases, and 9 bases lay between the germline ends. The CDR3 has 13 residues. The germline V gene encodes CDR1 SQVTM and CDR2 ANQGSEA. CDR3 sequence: CSVGQVLNTEAFF. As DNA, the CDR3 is TGCAGCGTTGGACAGGTCCTGAACACTGAAGCTTTCTTT.

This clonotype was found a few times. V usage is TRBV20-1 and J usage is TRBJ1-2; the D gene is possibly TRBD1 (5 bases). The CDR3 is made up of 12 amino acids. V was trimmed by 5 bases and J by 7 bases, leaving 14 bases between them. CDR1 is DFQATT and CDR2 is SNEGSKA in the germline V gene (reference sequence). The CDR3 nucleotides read TGCAGTGCTTTGGGGGTTATCGGTGGCTACACCTTC. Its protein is CSALGVIGGYTF.

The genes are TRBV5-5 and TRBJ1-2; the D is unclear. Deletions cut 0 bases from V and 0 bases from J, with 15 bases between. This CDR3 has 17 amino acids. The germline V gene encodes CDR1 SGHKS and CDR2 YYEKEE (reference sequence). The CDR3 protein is CASSLAWSLASNYGYTF. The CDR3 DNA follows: TGTGCCAGCAGCTTGGCTTGGTCTCTAGCCTCTAACTATGGCTACACCTTC. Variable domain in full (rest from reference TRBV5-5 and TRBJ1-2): DAGVTQSPTHLIKTRGQQVTLRCSPISGHKSVSWYQQVLGQGPQFIFQYYEKEERGRGNFPDRFSARQFPNYSSELNVNALLLGDSALYLCASSLAWSLASNYGYTFGSGTRLTVV.

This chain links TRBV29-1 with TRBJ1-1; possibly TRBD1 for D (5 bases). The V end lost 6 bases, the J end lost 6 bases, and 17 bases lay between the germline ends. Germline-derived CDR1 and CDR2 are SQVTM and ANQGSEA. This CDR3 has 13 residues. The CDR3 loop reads CSVNRDWSPEAFF. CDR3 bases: TGCAGCGTAAACCGGGACTGGAGCCCTGAAGCTTTCTTT.

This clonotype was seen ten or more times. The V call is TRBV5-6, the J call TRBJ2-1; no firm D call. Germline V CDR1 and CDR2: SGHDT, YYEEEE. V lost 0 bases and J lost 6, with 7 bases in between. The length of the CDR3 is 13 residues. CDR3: CASSLGPSNEQFF. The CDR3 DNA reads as TGTGCCAGCAGCTTGGGGCCAAGCAATGAGCAGTTCTTC.

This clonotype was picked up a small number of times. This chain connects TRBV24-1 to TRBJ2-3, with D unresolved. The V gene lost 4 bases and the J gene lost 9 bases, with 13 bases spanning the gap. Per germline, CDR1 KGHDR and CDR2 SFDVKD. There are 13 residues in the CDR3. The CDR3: CATSDPNFGTQYF. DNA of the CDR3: TGTGCCACCAGTGACCCAAACTTCGGCACGCAGTATTTT.

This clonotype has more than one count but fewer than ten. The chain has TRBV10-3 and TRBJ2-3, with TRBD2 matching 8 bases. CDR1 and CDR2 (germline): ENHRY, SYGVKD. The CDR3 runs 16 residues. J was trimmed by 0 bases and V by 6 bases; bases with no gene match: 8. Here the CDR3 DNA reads TGTGCCATCAGCGGACATAGCGGGGAGAGCACAGATACGCAGTATTTT. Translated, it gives CAISGHSGESTDTQYF.

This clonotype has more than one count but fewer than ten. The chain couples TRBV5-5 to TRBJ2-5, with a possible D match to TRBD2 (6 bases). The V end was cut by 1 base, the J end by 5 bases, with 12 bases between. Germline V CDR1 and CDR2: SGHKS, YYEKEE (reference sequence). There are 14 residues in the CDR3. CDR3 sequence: CASSLWGGGETQYF. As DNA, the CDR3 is TGTGCCAGCAGCTTGTGGGGAGGTGGGGAGACCCAGTACTTC. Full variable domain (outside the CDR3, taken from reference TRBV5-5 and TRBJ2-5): DAGVTQSPTHLIKTRGQQVTLRCSPISGHKSVSWYQQVLGQGPQFIFQYYEKEERGRGNFPDRFSARQFPNYSSELNVNALLLGDSALYLCASSLWGGGETQYFGPGTRLLVL.

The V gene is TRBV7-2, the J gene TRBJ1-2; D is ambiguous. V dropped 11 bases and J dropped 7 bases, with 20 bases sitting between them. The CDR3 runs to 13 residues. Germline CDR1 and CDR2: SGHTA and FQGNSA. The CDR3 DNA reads TGTGCCGCCGCGAGAACTTTGGGTGGTGGCTACACCTTC. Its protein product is CAAARTLGGGYTF.

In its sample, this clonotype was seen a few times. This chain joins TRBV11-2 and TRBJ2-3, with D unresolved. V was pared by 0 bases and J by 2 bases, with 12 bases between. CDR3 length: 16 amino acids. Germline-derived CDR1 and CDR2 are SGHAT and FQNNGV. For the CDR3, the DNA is TGTGCCAGCAGCTTAGATTGGTCAGTCGCCACAGATACGCAGTATTTT. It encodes CASSLDWSVATDTQYF.